The entry below gives a single T cell receptor beta chain sequence along with its context. Antigen specificity is unknown. The sample is drawn from a study of blood T cells in healthy people across ages. CDR1 and CDR2 from the germline V gene are KGHSH and LQKENI. V trimming: 6 bases; J trimming: 2 bases; junction bases outside the gene matches: 8. This CDR3 comprises 15 residues. Combining a sample-barcoded 5' primer with a J-beta primer mix, a second PCR ran for about 6 to 12 cycles. A 12-random-nucleotide template-switch adaptor tagged each cDNA molecule. TCRdb re-called the 5' RACE reads through MiXCR, storing one row per CDR3 protein. The top ten hold about 0.72% of the sample, which has some 1,000,000 distinct CDR3 sequences, roughly 24% seen once. General study results and limits: There was no known CMV status for donors, so expanded clonotype changes were possibly confounded.

The data were also submitted as part of a second study, on T cells of mothers and their children. Per that study: A second PCR was performed with the M1S primer. This primer added sample barcodes and 2-4 random nucleotides. From each mother came over 8 million TCR beta CDR3 reads, and from each child came 3 million to 3.5 million.

The V and J genes are TRBV18 and TRBJ2-7; 9 bases fit TRBD1. This TCR derives from a girl aged 2 to 10 in good health. The sequencing sample was made of blood. CDR3 region: CASSSGQGTTYEQYF. CDR3 nucleotides: TGTGCCAGCTCCTCGGGACAGGGAACCACCTACGAGCAGTACTTC.